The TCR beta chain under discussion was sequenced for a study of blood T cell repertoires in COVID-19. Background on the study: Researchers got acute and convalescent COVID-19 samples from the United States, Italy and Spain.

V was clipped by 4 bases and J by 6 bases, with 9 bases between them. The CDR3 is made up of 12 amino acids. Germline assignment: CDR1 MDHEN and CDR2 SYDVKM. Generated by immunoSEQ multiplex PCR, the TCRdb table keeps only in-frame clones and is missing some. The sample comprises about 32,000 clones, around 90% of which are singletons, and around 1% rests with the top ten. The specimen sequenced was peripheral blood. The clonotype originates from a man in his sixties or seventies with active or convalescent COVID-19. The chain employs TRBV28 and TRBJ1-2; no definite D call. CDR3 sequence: CASSSSLNGYTF. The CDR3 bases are TGTGCCAGCAGTTCCTCACTTAATGGCTACACCTTC.